Below, one T cell receptor beta chain is given with its context. This sample stems from a study of shared clonotypes between healthy human individuals. V was shortened by 0 bases and J by 8 bases, with 7 bases between the two germline ends. The length of the CDR3 is 13 residues. Germline V lookup: CDR1 SGHTA, CDR2 FQGTGA. The method was immunoSEQ multiplex PCR; TCRdb's version includes in-frame clones alone and lacks a portion of them. Seen here are 450,000 to 500,000 clones, 70% to 80% observed once, and the top ten hold approximately 12%. What was sequenced was PBMCs. The sequence derives from a woman aged 40 to 50 in good health. Some clones in this sample may be carry-over from other donors' samples. This chain uses TRBV7-3 with TRBJ1-4; D is ambiguous. CDR3 nucleotide sequence: TGTGCCAGCAGCTTAACCTCAGGAGAAAAACTGTTTTTT. Translated, it gives CASSLTSGEKLFF.